The present entry profiles one TCR beta chain with its context. Its matching antigen is unknown. TCRdb passed the 5' RACE reads through MiXCR, listing each CDR3 protein once. Among just over 300,000 distinct CDR3 sequences listed, less than 25% were seen once. These data are taken from a study of CD8 T cells in ankylosing spondylitis. Germline V gene data show CDR1 as KGHDR and CDR2 as SFDVKD. The CDR3 runs to 12 residues. Deletions cut 3 bases from V and 10 bases from J, with 9 bases between. Study results and caveats: There was reportedly significant enrichment of clones that were disease-linked in matched ankylosing spondylitis synovial fluid. CD8+ by phenotype, disease-linked clones were relatively rare in peripheral blood.

This TCR derives from a female donor with ankylosing spondylitis or in good health (not recorded which). Sequencing used blood, either unsorted or a sorted T cell fraction (not recorded which). V and J are TRBV24-1 and TRBJ2-1; no firm D call. In DNA, the CDR3 is TGTGCCACCAGTGATGGGGTGCGGGAGCAGTTCTTC. This codes for CATSDGVREQFF.